This is a list of T cell receptor beta chains from one sample in a study of blood T cell repertoires in COVID-19. Assay: immunoSEQ multiplex PCR; the TCRdb copy retains only in-frame clones and omits some. The sample has 29,000 or so clones; approximately 71% are singletons. The material sequenced was peripheral blood. The source of these receptors is a human donor in a cohort sampled during active COVID-19. Each CDR3 is given with its conserved first and last residue. The D gene is left open where the match is weak. Only some rows state a clone size, as once, few, many or a class for expanded clones.

CDR3nt,CDR3aa,d_gene,j_gene,v_gene,abundance
TGTGCCAGCTCTCTTCTAGCCCCGGGACAGGGGGGTGAGCAGTACTTC,CASSLLAPGQGGEQYF,TRBD1,TRBJ2-7,TRBV18,.
TGCGCCAGCAGCTGGACAGGGGGGACTGAAGCTTTCTTT,CASSWTGGTEAFF,TRBD1,TRBJ1-1,TRBV5-1,.
TGTGCCAGCAGACCTCCCCTGGACAGGGCTAGGACTGAAGCTTTCTTT,CASRPPLDRARTEAFF,TRBD1,TRBJ1-1,TRBV7-9,few
TGCGCCAGCAGCCAAGTACAGGGTGGGCTCACTGAAGCTTTCTTT,CASSQVQGGLTEAFF,.,TRBJ1-1,TRBV4-1,.
TGTGCCACCAGCAGAGATACCCCCGGGGGAATAGACTACGAGCAGTACTTC,CATSRDTPGGIDYEQYF,.,TRBJ2-7,TRBV15,.
TGTGCCAGCAGCTCACAGGGTTTTCACGGGGAGCTGTTTTTT,CASSSQGFHGELFF,.,TRBJ2-2,TRBV11-3,.
TGTGCCAGCAGCTCCCAGGGTGGTTCGTGGGGGCGAGAAGAGACCCAGTACTTC,CASSSQGGSWGREETQYF,.,TRBJ2-5,TRBV11-3,.
TGCGCCAGCAGCCGTTCGAGGAACACTGAAGCTTTCTTT,CASSRSRNTEAFF,.,TRBJ1-1,TRBV4-3,.
TGTGCCAGCAGCCAAGAGTTAGCGGGGGCCCAGGCAAACAATGAGCAGTTCTTC,CASSQELAGAQANNEQFF,TRBD2,TRBJ2-1,TRBV3-1/TRBV3-2,.
TGTGCCAGCAGTGCCCTAACAGGGGAGACTGAAGCTTTCTTT,CASSALTGETEAFF,TRBD1,TRBJ1-1,TRBV25-1,few
TGTGCCAGCAGCCCACTGGACAGCCTGGAAGCTTTCTTT,CASSPLDSLEAFF,.,TRBJ1-1,TRBV7-2,.
TGTGCCAGCAGCCCGACTGTGTGGGAGCAGTTCTTC,CASSPTVWEQFF,.,TRBJ2-1,TRBV7-2,.
TGTGCCAGCAGAGGGGACAGCACCGGGGAGCTGTTTTTT,CASRGDSTGELFF,TRBD1,TRBJ2-2,TRBV7-3,few
TGTGCCAGTAGTATAGGAGGTGGAGATACGCAGTATTTT,CASSIGGGDTQYF,.,TRBJ2-3,TRBV19,.
TGCGCCAGCAGAGGGACAGGGATCGGAAACACCATATATTTT,CASRGTGIGNTIYF,TRBD1,TRBJ1-3,TRBV10-2,once
TGTGCCAGCAGTCCCCCAAATCAGCCCCAGCATTTT,CASSPPNQPQHF,.,TRBJ1-5,TRBV6-6,.
TGCGCCAGCGGTCCGGGAAGTGGGGACACTGAAGCTTTCTTT,CASGPGSGDTEAFF,.,TRBJ1-1,TRBV5-1,few
TGTGCCAGCAGCCAAGGTAATTGGCAGTACAATGAGCAGTTCTTC,CASSQGNWQYNEQFF,.,TRBJ2-1,TRBV3-1/TRBV3-2,.
TGTGCCAGCAGCGTACAGGGTTTACCTGGAAACACCATATATTTT,CASSVQGLPGNTIYF,.,TRBJ1-3,TRBV9,.
TGTGCCAGTAGTATCCCGACAGGCGAGCAGTACTTC,CASSIPTGEQYF,.,TRBJ2-7,TRBV19,.
TGTGCCAGCAGTTGGGGGACACCGGGAGAGACCCAGTACTTC,CASSWGTPGETQYF,.,TRBJ2-5,TRBV6-5,.
TGTGCCAGCAGCGTAGACGGGCAGGGGGCGCGTGATGAGCAGTTCTTC,CASSVDGQGARDEQFF,TRBD1,TRBJ2-1,TRBV9,.
TGTGCCAGTAGGGGGAGGGCGGAGACCCAGTACTTC,CASRGRAETQYF,TRBD2,TRBJ2-5,TRBV19,.
TGTGCCAGCAGCTTGGACAGCGCCTACGAGCAGTACTTC,CASSLDSAYEQYF,.,TRBJ2-7,TRBV7-8,.
TGTGCCAGCAGTGTCCAGGGAGGAGTAAACATTCAGTACTTC,CASSVQGGVNIQYF,.,TRBJ2-4,TRBV2,.
TGTGCCAGCAGCATACAGGGTATTTCCTACAATGAGCAGTTCTTC,CASSIQGISYNEQFF,.,TRBJ2-1,TRBV11-2,.
TGCGCCAGCAGCTTGAATGGGGAGAGCTCCTACAATGAGCAGTTCTTC,CASSLNGESSYNEQFF,.,TRBJ2-1,TRBV5-1,.
TGTGCCAGCAGCTTGGCAGGGGTCGGAAACACCATATATTTT,CASSLAGVGNTIYF,.,TRBJ1-3,TRBV11-2,.
TGTGCCAGCAGCCCCGACTTGGGTGAGCAGTTCTTC,CASSPDLGEQFF,.,TRBJ2-1,TRBV7-2,.
TGCGCCAGCAGCTTAGGGACTAGCGGGGGCGAGACCCAGTACTTC,CASSLGTSGGETQYF,TRBD2,TRBJ2-5,TRBV5-1,.
TGCGCCAGCAGCTTGGCCGGGGTAGAGACCCAGTACTTC,CASSLAGVETQYF,.,TRBJ2-5,TRBV5-1,.
TGTGCCACCAGTGATTTGGGGGGGGCATTGTACAATGAGCAGTTCTTC,CATSDLGGALYNEQFF,.,TRBJ2-1,TRBV24-1,.